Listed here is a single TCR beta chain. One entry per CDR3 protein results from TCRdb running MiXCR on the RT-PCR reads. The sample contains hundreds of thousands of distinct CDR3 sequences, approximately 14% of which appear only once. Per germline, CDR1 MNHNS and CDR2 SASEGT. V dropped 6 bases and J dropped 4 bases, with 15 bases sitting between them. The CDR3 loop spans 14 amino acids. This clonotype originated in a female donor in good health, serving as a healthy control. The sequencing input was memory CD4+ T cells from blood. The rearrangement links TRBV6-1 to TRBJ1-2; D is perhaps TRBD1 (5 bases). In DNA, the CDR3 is TGTGCCAGCAGACTCCAGGGTGGGGGCTATGGCTACACCTTC. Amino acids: CASRLQGGGYGYTF.